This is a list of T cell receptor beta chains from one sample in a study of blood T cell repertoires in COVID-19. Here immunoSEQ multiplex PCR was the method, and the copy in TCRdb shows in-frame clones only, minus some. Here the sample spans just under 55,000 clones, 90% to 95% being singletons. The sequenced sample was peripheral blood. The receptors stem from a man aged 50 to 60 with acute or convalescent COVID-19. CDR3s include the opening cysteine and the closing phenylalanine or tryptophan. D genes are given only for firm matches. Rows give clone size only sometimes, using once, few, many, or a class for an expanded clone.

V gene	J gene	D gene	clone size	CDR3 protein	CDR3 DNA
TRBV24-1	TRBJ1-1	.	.	CATSVDRPMNTEAFF	TGTGCCACCAGTGTCGACAGACCCATGAACACTGAAGCTTTCTTT
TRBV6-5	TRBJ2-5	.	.	CASSYRGAGETQYF	TGTGCCAGCAGTTACCGGGGGGCGGGGGAGACCCAGTACTTC
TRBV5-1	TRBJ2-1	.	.	CASSLTLGGPNEQFF	TGCGCCAGCAGCTTGACCCTCGGAGGGCCAAATGAGCAGTTCTTC
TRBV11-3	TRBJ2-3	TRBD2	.	CASSRIISGRNTQYF	TGTGCCAGCAGCCGGATAATTAGCGGGAGAAATACGCAGTATTTT
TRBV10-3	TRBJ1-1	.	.	CAIRGQGEAFF	TGTGCCATCAGGGGACAAGGGGAGGCTTTCTTT
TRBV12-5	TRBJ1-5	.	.	CASGLDTEFSNQPQHF	TGTGCTAGTGGTTTGGACACAGAATTTAGCAATCAGCCCCAGCATTTT
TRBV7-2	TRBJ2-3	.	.	CASSFQVTDTQYF	TGTGCCAGCAGCTTCCAGGTCACAGATACGCAGTATTTT
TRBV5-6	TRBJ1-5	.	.	CASSPRRGNNQPQHF	TGTGCCAGCAGCCCTCGGAGGGGTAACAATCAGCCCCAGCATTTT
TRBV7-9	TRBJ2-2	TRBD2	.	CASSNPSGSGTGELFF	TGTGCCAGCAGCAATCCTAGCGGGAGCGGGACCGGGGAGCTGTTTTTT
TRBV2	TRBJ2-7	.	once	CASSDFGREHYEQYF	TGTGCCAGCAGTGATTTCGGCAGGGAACACTACGAGCAGTACTTC
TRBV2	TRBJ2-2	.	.	CASSSFTGELFF	TGTGCCAGCAGTTCCTTCACCGGGGAGCTGTTTTTT
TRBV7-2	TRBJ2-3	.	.	CASSLNPGGGADTQYF	TGTGCCAGCAGCTTAAACCCGGGCGGCGGGGCAGATACGCAGTATTTT
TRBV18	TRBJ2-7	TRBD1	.	CASSRQGNYEQYF	TGTGCCAGCTCTAGACAGGGGAACTACGAGCAGTACTTC
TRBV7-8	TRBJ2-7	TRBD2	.	CASSSAGGLYEQYF	TGTGCCAGCAGCTCCGCGGGAGGGCTCTACGAGCAGTACTTC
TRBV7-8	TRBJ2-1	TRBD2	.	CASSTGLAGGYNEQFF	TGTGCCAGCAGCACGGGACTAGCGGGAGGGTACAATGAGCAGTTCTTC
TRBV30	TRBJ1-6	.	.	CAWTLDRTSSYNSPLHF	TGTGCCTGGACTCTTGACAGGACGAGCTCCTATAATTCACCCCTCCACTTT
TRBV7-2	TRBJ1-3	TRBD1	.	CASSLVGVWGQGSGNTIYF	TGTGCCAGCAGCTTAGTAGGGGTATGGGGACAGGGATCCGGAAACACCATATATTTT
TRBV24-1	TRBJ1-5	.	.	CATSDTGSYQPQHF	TGTGCCACCAGTGATACAGGGAGTTATCAGCCCCAGCATTTT
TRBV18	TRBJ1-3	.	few	CASSQSGIGNTIYF	TGTGCCAGCTCACAATCAGGGATTGGAAACACCATATATTTT
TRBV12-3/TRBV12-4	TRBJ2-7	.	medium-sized	CASTSHPYEQYF	TGTGCCAGCACGAGCCACCCCTACGAGCAGTACTTC
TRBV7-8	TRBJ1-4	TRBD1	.	CASSVSTGTNEKLFF	TGTGCCAGCAGCGTATCGACAGGGACTAATGAAAAACTGTTTTTT
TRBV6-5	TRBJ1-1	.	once	CASRRTEMNTEAFF	TGTGCCAGCAGACGGACAGAGATGAACACTGAAGCTTTCTTT
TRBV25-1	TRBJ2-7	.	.	CATSGGGYEQYF	TGTGCCACTAGCGGAGGGGGGTACGAGCAGTACTTC
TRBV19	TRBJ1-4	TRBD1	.	CASSMGVGTGGEKLFF	TGTGCCAGTAGTATGGGGGTCGGGACAGGTGGGGAAAAACTGTTTTTT
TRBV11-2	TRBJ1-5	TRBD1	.	CASSLGTGGHQPQHF	TGTGCCAGCAGCTTAGGGACAGGGGGGCATCAGCCCCAGCATTTT
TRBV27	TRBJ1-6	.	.	CASSLRDTSPLHF	TGTGCCAGCAGCCTCCGGGACACCTCACCCCTCCACTTT
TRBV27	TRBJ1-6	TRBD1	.	CASRDRVDSPLHF	TGTGCCAGCCGGGACAGGGTGGATTCACCCCTCCACTTT
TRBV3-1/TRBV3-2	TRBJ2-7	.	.	CASSPGRSEQYF	TGTGCCAGCAGTCCCGGGAGAAGCGAGCAGTACTTC
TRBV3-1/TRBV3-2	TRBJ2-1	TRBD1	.	CASSRGQYSYNEQFF	TGTGCCAGCAGCCGGGGACAGTACTCCTACAATGAGCAGTTCTTC
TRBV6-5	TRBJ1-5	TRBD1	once	CASSLDRMAQHF	TGTGCCAGCAGTTTGGACAGGATGGCCCAGCATTTT
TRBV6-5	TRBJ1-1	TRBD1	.	CASSYSQGGNTEAFF	TGTGCCAGCAGTTACTCCCAGGGGGGGAACACTGAAGCTTTCTTT
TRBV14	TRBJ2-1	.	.	CASSPSLGQSGVYGNRINEQFF	TGTGCCAGCAGCCCATCTCTGGGGCAATCAGGGGTATATGGGAACCGGATCAATGAGCAGTTCTTC
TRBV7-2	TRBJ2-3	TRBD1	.	CASSLRQGRWDTQYF	TGTGCCAGCAGCTTAAGACAGGGGAGATGGGATACGCAGTATTTT
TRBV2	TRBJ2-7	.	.	CASSGAAGGEQYF	TGTGCCAGCAGTGGGGCCGCTGGGGGGGAGCAGTACTTC
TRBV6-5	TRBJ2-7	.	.	CASRGSASYEQYF	TGTGCCAGCAGGGGTAGCGCATCCTACGAGCAGTACTTC
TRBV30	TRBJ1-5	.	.	CAWSVLAGAQPQHF	TGTGCCTGGAGTGTACTGGCAGGGGCTCAGCCCCAGCATTTT
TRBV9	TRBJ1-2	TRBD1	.	CASRDRAHGYTF	TGTGCCAGCAGAGACAGGGCCCATGGCTACACCTTC
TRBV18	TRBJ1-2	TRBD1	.	CASSPRDSHLYGYTF	TGTGCCAGCTCACCGAGGGACAGCCACTTGTATGGCTACACCTTC
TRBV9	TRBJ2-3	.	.	CASSASLSWEADTQYF	TGTGCCAGCAGCGCCAGTTTGTCGTGGGAGGCAGATACGCAGTATTTT
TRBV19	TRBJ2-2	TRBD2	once	CASGGRGLGGAGELFF	TGTGCCAGTGGTGGGAGGGGACTCGGGGGTGCCGGGGAGCTGTTTTTT
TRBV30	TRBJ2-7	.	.	CAWSVGPRSSYEQYF	TGTGCCTGGAGTGTAGGTCCGAGGAGCTCCTACGAGCAGTACTTC
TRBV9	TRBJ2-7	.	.	CASSPHGGGAKTYEQYF	TGTGCCAGCAGCCCCCATGGAGGGGGGGCCAAGACCTACGAGCAGTACTTC
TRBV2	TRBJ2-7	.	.	CASSPRTVSSYEQYF	TGTGCCAGCAGTCCTAGGACAGTGAGCTCCTACGAGCAGTACTTC
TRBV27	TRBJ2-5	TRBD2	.	CASSSPGGAGKTQYF	TGTGCCAGCAGTTCCCCCGGGGGGGCAGGGAAGACCCAGTACTTC
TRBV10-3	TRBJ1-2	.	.	CAISEVTGSNYGYTF	TGTGCCATCAGTGAGGTCACAGGGTCTAACTATGGCTACACCTTC
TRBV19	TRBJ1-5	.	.	CASSALGRGDHQPQHF	TGTGCCAGTAGTGCTCTAGGACGGGGGGACCATCAGCCCCAGCATTTT
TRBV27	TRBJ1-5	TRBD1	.	CASRTGSNQPQHF	TGTGCCAGCCGGACAGGGAGCAATCAGCCCCAGCATTTT
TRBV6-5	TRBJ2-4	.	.	CASSSPDSGNIQYF	TGTGCCAGCAGTTCCCCGGACTCCGGAAACATTCAGTACTTC
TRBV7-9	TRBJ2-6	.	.	CASSSNTFSGANVLTF	TGTGCCAGCAGCTCGAACACCTTCTCTGGGGCCAACGTCCTGACTTTC
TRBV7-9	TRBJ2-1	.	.	CASSLVSYNEQFF	TGTGCCAGCAGCTTAGTGTCATACAATGAGCAGTTCTTC
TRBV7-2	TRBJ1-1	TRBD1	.	CASSWTGTGRITEAFF	TGTGCCAGCAGCTGGACCGGGACAGGGAGGATCACTGAAGCTTTCTTT